The following is a TCR beta chain sequence with its context. It lacks a known antigen. The sample holds no much larger clone one base away, and base qualities are not on file. Instrument on record: Illumina HiSeq 1500. TCRdb handled the public reads itself, with Q25 trimming in fastp and clone calling in MiXCR, and kept productive beta chains. Records with the same CDR3 protein are collapsed into one entry carrying the most frequent genes and DNA. This sample has some 900,000 distinct CDR3 sequences in its table, and 30% to 35% of those were observed once. The ten largest clones capture roughly an eighth of the sample. This entry comes from a study of T cell repertoires in cytomegalovirus infection (dated by TCRdb to about 2019). In the study overall: Alongside well-studied HLA-B-restricted epitopes, the peptide stimulations were aimed at recently identified HLA-C-restricted CMV epitopes, whose presentation resists viral immunomodulation. Donor HLA type was relevant to the analysis, as public TCR beta signatures indicated carriage of CMV infection together with the matching HLA type.

Overall study outcomes, separate from this receptor: In the ex vivo response, HLA-C-restricted CMV-specific TCR beta clonotypes were dominant, and in two of eight donors the single most frequent clonotype came from this HLA-C-restricted group. In both this cohort and an independent roughly 330-donor cohort, the cumulative frequency of public TCR beta family members distinguished carriers of CMV infection plus the relevant HLA type.

There are 16 amino acids in the CDR3, from cysteine to phenylalanine inclusive. Kept here is only the CDR3 DNA, which spans 48 bases and is read in frame from base 1. Reading the germline V gene gives CDR1 MNHEY and CDR2 SVGAGI. V was cut back by 6 bases and J by 2 bases, leaving a gap of 18 bases between them. Taken with the paper, the label for treatment or condition translates to: in vitro stimulation with specific CMV peptide epitopes to enrich CMV-specific T cells. The specimen comprised cultured CD8+ T cells from PBMCs, sampled from culture after CMV antigen stimulation. The sequence links TRBV6-5 to TRBJ2-3; the D region is possibly TRBD1 or TRBD2, each matching across 5 bases. The TCR originated in a human donor in good health (CMV status not recorded). Some clones in this sample may be carry-over from other donors' samples. The CDR3 region: CASSLLVGPNTDTQYF. The DNA sequence is as follows: TGTGCCAGCAGCTTGCTTGTGGGACCCAACACAGATACGCAGTATTTT.